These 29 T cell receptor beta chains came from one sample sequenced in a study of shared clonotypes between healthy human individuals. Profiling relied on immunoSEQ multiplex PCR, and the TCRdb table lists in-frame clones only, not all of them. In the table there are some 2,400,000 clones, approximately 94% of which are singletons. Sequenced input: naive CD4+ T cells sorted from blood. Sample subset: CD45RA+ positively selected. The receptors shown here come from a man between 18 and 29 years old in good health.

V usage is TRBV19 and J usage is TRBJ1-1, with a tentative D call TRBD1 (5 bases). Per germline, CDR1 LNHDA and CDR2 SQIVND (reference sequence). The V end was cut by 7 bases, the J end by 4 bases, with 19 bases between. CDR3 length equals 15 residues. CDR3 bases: TGTGCCAGTACCACTCCGGGGCCGGCGAGCACTGAAGCTTTCTTT. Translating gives CASTTPGPASTEAFF.

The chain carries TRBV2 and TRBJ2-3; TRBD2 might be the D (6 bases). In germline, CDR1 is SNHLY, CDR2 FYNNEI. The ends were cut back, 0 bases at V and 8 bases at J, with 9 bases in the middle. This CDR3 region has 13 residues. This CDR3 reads CASSEAGGGTQYF. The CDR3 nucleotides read TGTGCCAGCAGTGAAGCGGGGGGAGGTACGCAGTATTTT.

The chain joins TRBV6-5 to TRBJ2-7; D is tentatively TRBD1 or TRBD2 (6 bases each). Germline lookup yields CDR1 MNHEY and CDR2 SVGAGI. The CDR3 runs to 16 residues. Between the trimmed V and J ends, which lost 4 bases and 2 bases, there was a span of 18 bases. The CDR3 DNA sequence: TGTGCCAGCAGTTTTCTCCCCGAGGGGGGCCCCTACGAGCAGTACTTC. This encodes CASSFLPEGGPYEQYF.

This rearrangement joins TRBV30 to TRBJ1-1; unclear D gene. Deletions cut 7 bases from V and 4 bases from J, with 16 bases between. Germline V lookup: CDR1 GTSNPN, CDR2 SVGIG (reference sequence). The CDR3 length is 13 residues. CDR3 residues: CASQTLTFTEAFF. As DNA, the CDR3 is TGTGCCTCTCAGACTCTAACTTTCACTGAAGCTTTCTTT.

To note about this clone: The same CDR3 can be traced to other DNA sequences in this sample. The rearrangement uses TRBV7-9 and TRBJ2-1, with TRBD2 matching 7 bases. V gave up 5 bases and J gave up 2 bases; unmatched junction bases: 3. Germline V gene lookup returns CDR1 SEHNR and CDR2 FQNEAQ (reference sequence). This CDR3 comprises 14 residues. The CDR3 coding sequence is TGTGCCAGCAGCATCAGCGGGGCCTACAATGAGCAGTTCTTC. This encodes CASSISGAYNEQFF.

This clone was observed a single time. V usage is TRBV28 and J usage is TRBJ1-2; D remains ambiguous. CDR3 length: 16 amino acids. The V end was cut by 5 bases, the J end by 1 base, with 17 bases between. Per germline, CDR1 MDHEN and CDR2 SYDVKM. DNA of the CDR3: TGTGCCAGCAGTCTCCTCCCGAGCGGGGTTAACTATGGCTACACCTTC. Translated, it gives CASSLLPSGVNYGYTF.

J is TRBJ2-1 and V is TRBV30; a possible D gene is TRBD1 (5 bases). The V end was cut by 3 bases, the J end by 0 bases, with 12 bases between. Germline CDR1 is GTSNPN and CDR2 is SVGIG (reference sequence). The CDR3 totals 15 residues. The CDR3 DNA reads TGTGCCTGGAGCGAAGACAGACCCTCCTACAATGAGCAGTTCTTC. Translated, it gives CAWSEDRPSYNEQFF.

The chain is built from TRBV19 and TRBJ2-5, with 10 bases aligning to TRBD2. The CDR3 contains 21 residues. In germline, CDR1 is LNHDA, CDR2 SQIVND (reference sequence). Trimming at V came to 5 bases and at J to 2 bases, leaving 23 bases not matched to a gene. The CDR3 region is CASSPQEWASGGARNQETQYF. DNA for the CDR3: TGTGCCAGTAGTCCCCAGGAATGGGCTAGCGGGGGTGCAAGAAATCAAGAGACCCAGTACTTC.

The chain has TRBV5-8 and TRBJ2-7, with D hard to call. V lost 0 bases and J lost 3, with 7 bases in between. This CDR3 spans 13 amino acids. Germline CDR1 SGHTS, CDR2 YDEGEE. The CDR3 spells CASSLAPGYEQYF. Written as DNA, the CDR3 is TGTGCCAGCAGCTTGGCCCCGGGCTACGAGCAGTACTTC.

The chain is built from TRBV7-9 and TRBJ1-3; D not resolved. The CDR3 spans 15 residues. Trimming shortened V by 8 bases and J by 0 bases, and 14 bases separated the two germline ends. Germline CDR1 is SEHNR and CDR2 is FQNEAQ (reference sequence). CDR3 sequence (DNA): TGTGCCAGCGTGGCGGAAGGAGGCTCTGGAAACACCATATATTTT. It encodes CASVAEGGSGNTIYF.

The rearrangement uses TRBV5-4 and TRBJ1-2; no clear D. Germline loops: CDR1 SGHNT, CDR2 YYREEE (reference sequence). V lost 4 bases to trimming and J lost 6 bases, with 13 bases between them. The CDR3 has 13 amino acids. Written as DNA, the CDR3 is TGTGCCAGCAGCACGAGGGTAGAAAATGGCTACACCTTC. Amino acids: CASSTRVENGYTF. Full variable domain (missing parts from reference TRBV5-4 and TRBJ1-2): ETGVTQSPTHLIKTRGQQVTLRCSSQSGHNTVSWYQQALGQGPQFIFQYYREEENGRGNFPPRFSGLQFPNYSSELNVNALELDDSALYLCASSTRVENGYTFGSGTRLTVV.

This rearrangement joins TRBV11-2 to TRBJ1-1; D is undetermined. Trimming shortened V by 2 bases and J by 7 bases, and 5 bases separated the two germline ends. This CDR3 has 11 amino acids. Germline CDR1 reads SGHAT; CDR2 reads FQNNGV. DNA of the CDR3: TGTGCCAGCAGCTTAAGTCTTGAAGCTTTCTTT. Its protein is CASSLSLEAFF.

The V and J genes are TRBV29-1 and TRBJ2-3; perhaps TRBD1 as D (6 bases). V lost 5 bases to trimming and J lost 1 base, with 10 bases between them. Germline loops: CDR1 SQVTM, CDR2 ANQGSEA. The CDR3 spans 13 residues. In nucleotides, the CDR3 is TGCAGCGTTAGAAGGACAGGCACAGATACGCAGTATTTT. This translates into CSVRRTGTDTQYF.

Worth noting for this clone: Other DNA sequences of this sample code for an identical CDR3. The CDR3: CASSLARGGGTDTQYF. The CDR3 DNA is TGTGCCAGCAGCTTGGCGCGGGGGGGCGGCACAGATACGCAGTATTTT. V usage is TRBV5-4 and J usage is TRBJ2-3; 9 bases align to TRBD2. This CDR3 spans 16 amino acids. Germline values: CDR1 SGHNT, CDR2 YYREEE (reference sequence). V lost 0 bases, J lost 1 base, and 3 bases stayed unmatched.

The CDR3 DNA follows: TGTGCCAGCAGCCAGCCACTCGGACTAGCGGGAGAGGATACGCAGTATTTT. This sequence encodes CASSQPLGLAGEDTQYF. The chain is built from TRBV14 and TRBJ2-3; TRBD2 agrees at 13 bases. Germline-derived CDR1 and CDR2 are SGHDN and FVKESK. Germline trimming cut 3 bases from V and 6 bases from J; bases unmatched to any gene: 9. This CDR3 is 17 amino acids long.

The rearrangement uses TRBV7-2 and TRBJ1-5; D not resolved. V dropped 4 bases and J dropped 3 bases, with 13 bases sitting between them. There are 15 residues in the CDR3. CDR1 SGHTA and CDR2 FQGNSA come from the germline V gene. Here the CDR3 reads CASSSQDGYNQPQHF. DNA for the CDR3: TGTGCCAGCAGCTCCCAGGACGGATACAATCAGCCCCAGCATTTT.

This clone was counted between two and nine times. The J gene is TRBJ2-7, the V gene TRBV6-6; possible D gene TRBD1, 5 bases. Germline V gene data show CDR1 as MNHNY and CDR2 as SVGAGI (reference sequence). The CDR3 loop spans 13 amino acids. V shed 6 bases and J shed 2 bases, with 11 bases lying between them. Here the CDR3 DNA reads TGTGCCAGCAGACTCACAGGAGCCTACGAGCAGTACTTC. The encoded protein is CASRLTGAYEQYF.

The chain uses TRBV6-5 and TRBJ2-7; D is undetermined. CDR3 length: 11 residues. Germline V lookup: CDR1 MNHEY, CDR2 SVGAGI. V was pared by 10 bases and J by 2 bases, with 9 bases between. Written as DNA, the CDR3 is TGTGCCACCCGAGGCCCCTACGAGCAGTACTTC. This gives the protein CATRGPYEQYF.

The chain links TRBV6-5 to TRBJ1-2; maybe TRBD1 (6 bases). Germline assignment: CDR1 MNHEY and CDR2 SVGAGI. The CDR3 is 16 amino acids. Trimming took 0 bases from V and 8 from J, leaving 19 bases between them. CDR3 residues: CASSYSGGRSSDGYTF. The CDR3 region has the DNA TGTGCCAGCAGTTACTCGGGGGGGCGCTCTTCCGACGGCTACACCTTC.

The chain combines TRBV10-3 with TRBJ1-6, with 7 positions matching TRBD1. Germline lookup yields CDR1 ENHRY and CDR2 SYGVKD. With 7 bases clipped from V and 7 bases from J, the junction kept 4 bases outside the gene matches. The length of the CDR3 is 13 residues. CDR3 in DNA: TGTGCCATCAACGGAGGGGGCAATTCACCCCTCCACTTT. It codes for CAINGGGNSPLHF.

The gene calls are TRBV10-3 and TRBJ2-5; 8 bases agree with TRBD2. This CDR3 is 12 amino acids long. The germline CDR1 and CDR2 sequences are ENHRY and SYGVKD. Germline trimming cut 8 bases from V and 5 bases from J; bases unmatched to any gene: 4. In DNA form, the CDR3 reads TGTGCCATCTCAAGCGGGGGTGAGACCCAGTACTTC. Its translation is CAISSGGETQYF.

The CDR3 loop reads CASSLSGGTDTQYF. CDR3 coding DNA: TGCGCCAGCAGCCTGTCAGGGGGCACAGATACGCAGTATTTT. The chain is built from TRBV4-1 and TRBJ2-3; maybe TRBD1 (6 bases). V was trimmed by 4 bases and J by 1 base, leaving 9 bases between them. The CDR3 covers 14 residues. The germline gives CDR1 MGHRA, CDR2 YSYEKL.

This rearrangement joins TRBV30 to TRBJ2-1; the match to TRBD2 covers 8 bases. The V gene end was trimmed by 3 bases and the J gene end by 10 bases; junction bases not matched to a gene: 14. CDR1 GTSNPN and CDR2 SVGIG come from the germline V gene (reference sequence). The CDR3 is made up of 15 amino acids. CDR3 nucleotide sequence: TGTGCCTGGAGACGGGAGGGAACTATCGCGGGAGAGCAGTTCTTC. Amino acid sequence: CAWRREGTIAGEQFF.

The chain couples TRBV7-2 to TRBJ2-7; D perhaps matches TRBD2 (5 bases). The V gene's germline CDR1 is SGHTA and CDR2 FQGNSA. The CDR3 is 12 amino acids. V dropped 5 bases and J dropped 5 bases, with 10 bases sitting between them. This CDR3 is CASSTGSHEQYF. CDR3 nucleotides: TGTGCCAGCAGCACGGGATCCCACGAGCAGTACTTC.

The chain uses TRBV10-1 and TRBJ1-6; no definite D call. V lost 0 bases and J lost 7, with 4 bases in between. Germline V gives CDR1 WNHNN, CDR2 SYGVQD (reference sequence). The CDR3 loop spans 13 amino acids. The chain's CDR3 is CASSESVNSPLHF. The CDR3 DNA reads TGCGCCAGCAGTGAGTCAGTGAATTCACCCCTCCACTTT.

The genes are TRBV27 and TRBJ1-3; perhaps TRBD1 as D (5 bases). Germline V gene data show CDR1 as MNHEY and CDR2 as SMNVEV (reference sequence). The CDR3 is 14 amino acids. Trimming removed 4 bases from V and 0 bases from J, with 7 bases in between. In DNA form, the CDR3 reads TGTGCCAGCAGTTGGGGCCCCTCTGGAAACACCATATATTTT. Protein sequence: CASSWGPSGNTIYF.

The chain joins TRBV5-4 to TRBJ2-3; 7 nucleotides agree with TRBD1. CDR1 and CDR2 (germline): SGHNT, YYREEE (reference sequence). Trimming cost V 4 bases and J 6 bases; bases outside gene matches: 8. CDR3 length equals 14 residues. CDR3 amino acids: CASSPTPQGDTQYF. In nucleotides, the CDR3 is TGTGCCAGCAGCCCGACCCCACAGGGGGATACGCAGTATTTT.

The CDR3 bases are TGCAGCGTACACGCCCGGGGGCGGAGGGTCACAGATACGCAGTATTTT. Amino acid sequence: CSVHARGRRVTDTQYF. The rearrangement joins TRBV29-1 to TRBJ2-3; D is perhaps TRBD1 or TRBD2 (6 bases each). Trimming stripped 6 bases from V and 2 bases from J, with 21 bases between. CDR1 is SQVTM and CDR2 is ANQGSEA in the germline V gene. The CDR3 totals 16 residues.

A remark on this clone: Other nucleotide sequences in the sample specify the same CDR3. Here the CDR3 DNA reads TGCGCCAGCAGCTTGGTGCAGGGGGCGAATTCACCCCTCCACTTT. It codes for CASSLVQGANSPLHF. The chain has TRBV5-1 and TRBJ1-6, with 8 bases fitting TRBD1. Germline V gives CDR1 SGHRS, CDR2 YFSETQ. CDR3 length: 15 residues. Unmatched junction bases numbered 3, after V lost 0 bases and J lost 7 bases.